This TCR beta chain was identified during a study of sequential checkpoint blockade in melanoma. Specified treatment: randomized to nivolumab then ipilimumab (arm A) or the reverse (arm B). From thawed PBMCs, live CD3+CD8+ cells negative for CD19 and CD56 were sorted. The germline gives CDR1 LNHDA, CDR2 SQIVND (reference sequence). The CDR3 is 12 amino acids. V lost 1 base, J lost 4 bases, and 5 bases lay in between. Data came from immunoSEQ multiplex PCR; TCRdb stores just in-frame clones and leaves some out. This table holds roughly 17,000 clones, around 69% found once. V usage is TRBV19 and J usage is TRBJ2-7, with D unresolved. Sequencing was performed on CD8+ T cells sorted from blood (inferred from file names), taken from a patient given nivolumab and ipilimumab in sequence. The sequence was collected from a human donor with melanoma. DNA of the CDR3: TGTGCCAGTAGTATAGGCGGTTACGAGCAGTACTTC. This gives the protein CASSIGGYEQYF. Together with reference TRBV19 and TRBJ2-7, the CDR3 gives the full variable domain: DGGITQSPKYLFRKEGQNVTLSCEQNLNHDAMYWYRQDPGQGLRLIYYSQIVNDFQKGDIAEGYSVSREKKESFPLTVTSAQKNPTAFYLCASSIGGYEQYFGPGTRLTVT.